The 2 T cell receptor beta chains given below trace back to one sample, sequenced in a study of cytomegalovirus exposure and HLA in healthy donors. Vbeta (60) and Jbeta (13) primers were used in the PCR. Sequencing was performed with immunoSEQ multiplex PCR; in TCRdb, only in-frame clones are kept and a portion is missing. In the table there are 120,000 to 150,000 clones, 68% of which are singletons. Sequencing input: PBMCs. The receptors here all came from a man aged 55 to 69 in good health and CMV-seronegative.

This chain connects TRBV28 to TRBJ1-5, with D unclear. Germline V gene sequence: CDR1 MDHEN, CDR2 SYDVKM. The CDR3 consists of 15 residues. V was pared by 8 bases and J by 2 bases, with 16 bases between. The CDR3 is CASLPEENGNQPQHF. As DNA, the CDR3 is TGTGCCAGCCTCCCAGAGGAGAACGGCAATCAGCCCCAGCATTTT.

The genes are TRBV9 and TRBJ1-6, with D perhaps matching TRBD1 (5 bases). The germline V gene encodes CDR1 SGDLS and CDR2 YYNGEE. V lost 0 bases and J lost 0, with 13 bases in between. The CDR3 length is 18 residues. The CDR3 region has the DNA TGTGCCAGCAGCGTAGATGGGCCGGGGGGCTCCTATAATTCACCCCTCCACTTT. Translated: CASSVDGPGGSYNSPLHF.